The rows below give T cell receptor beta chains drawn from one sample of a study of shared clonotypes between healthy human individuals. Data came from immunoSEQ multiplex PCR; TCRdb stores just in-frame clones and leaves some out. The table includes over a million clones, approximately 76% detected once. Sequenced sample: memory CD4+ T cells sorted from blood. The receptors shown here come from a man younger than 30 in good health. CDR3s include the opening cysteine and the closing phenylalanine or tryptophan. A D gene is named only where the DNA matches it firmly. Clone size appears in some rows only: once, few, many, or a class for an expanded clone.

v_gene	len	abundance	d_gene	j_gene	CDR3aa	CDR3nt
TRBV5-1	11	NA	TRBD1	TRBJ2-5	CASTGGETQYF	TGCGCCAGTACAGGGGGAGAGACCCAGTACTTC
TRBV5-1	13	NA	NA	TRBJ2-7	CASSWGYGNEQYF	TGCGCCAGCAGCTGGGGGTACGGGAACGAGCAGTACTTC
TRBV4-2	13	NA	NA	TRBJ1-5	CASSQDENQPQHF	TGTGCCAGCAGCCAAGATGAGAATCAGCCCCAGCATTTT
TRBV4-3	17	NA	TRBD1	TRBJ2-7	CASSQGATGEITDQQYF	TGCGCCAGCAGCCAAGGAGCAACAGGGGAGATTACGGACCAGCAGTACTTC
TRBV28	13	NA	NA	TRBJ1-3	CASSQGLGNTIYF	TGTGCCAGCAGCCAGGGTTTGGGAAACACCATATATTTT
TRBV7-2	15	NA	TRBD2	TRBJ2-2	CASSPLAELTGELFF	TGTGCCAGCAGCCCACTAGCGGAGCTCACCGGGGAGCTGTTTTTT
TRBV6-6	16	NA	NA	TRBJ2-4	CASSYDPRESKNIQYF	TGTGCCAGCAGTTACGATCCCCGGGAGTCCAAAAACATTCAGTACTTC
TRBV6-6	13	NA	TRBD2	TRBJ2-3	CASSYPIGGGQYF	TGTGCCAGCAGTTACCCGATTGGCGGGGGGCAGTATTTT
TRBV6-6	15	NA	NA	TRBJ2-6	CASSDHSSGANVLTF	TGTGCCAGCAGTGACCACAGCTCTGGGGCCAACGTCCTGACTTTC
TRBV19	12	NA	TRBD1	TRBJ1-1	CASSFRQGRAFF	TGTGCCAGTAGTTTTCGACAGGGTCGAGCTTTCTTT
TRBV28	15	NA	NA	TRBJ1-2	CASSPSGREYDGYTF	TGTGCCAGCAGTCCTAGCGGCAGGGAATACGATGGCTACACCTTC
TRBV10-2	15	NA	NA	TRBJ1-5	CASSDPSGGSQPQHF	TGCGCCAGCAGTGACCCTTCGGGGGGCAGTCAGCCCCAGCATTTT
TRBV18	19	NA	TRBD1	TRBJ1-5	CASSPSSKGQEYSNQPQHF	TGTGCCAGCTCACCCTCCTCAAAGGGACAGGAATATAGCAATCAGCCCCAGCATTTT
TRBV10-1	12	NA	NA	TRBJ1-6	CASSVQGSPLHF	TGCGCCAGCAGTGTCCAGGGGTCACCCCTCCACTTT
TRBV30	16	NA	NA	TRBJ2-3	CAWSSGAHSGTDTQYF	TGTGCCTGGAGTTCAGGGGCTCATAGCGGGACAGATACGCAGTATTTT
TRBV27	15	once	NA	TRBJ2-7	CASRTDSLGSYEQYF	TGTGCCAGCAGAACCGACAGCCTTGGCTCCTACGAGCAGTACTTC
TRBV7-2	14	NA	TRBD2	TRBJ2-7	CASSISGGPYEQYF	TGTGCCAGCAGCATCTCGGGAGGGCCCTACGAGCAGTACTTC
TRBV30	12	NA	TRBD1	TRBJ1-1	CAWSVQGQDGVF	TGTGCCTGGAGTGTACAGGGACAGGATGGGGTTTTT
TRBV9	14	NA	TRBD1	TRBJ1-2	CASSADRGQYGYTF	TGTGCCAGCAGCGCGGACAGGGGGCAATATGGCTACACCTTC
TRBV29-1	13	NA	NA	TRBJ2-3	CSVGSESTDTQYF	TGCAGCGTTGGATCAGAATCCACAGATACGCAGTATTTT
TRBV6-6	13	NA	NA	TRBJ1-5	CATQGSGGQPQHF	TGTGCCACCCAAGGAAGTGGTGGTCAGCCCCAGCATTTT